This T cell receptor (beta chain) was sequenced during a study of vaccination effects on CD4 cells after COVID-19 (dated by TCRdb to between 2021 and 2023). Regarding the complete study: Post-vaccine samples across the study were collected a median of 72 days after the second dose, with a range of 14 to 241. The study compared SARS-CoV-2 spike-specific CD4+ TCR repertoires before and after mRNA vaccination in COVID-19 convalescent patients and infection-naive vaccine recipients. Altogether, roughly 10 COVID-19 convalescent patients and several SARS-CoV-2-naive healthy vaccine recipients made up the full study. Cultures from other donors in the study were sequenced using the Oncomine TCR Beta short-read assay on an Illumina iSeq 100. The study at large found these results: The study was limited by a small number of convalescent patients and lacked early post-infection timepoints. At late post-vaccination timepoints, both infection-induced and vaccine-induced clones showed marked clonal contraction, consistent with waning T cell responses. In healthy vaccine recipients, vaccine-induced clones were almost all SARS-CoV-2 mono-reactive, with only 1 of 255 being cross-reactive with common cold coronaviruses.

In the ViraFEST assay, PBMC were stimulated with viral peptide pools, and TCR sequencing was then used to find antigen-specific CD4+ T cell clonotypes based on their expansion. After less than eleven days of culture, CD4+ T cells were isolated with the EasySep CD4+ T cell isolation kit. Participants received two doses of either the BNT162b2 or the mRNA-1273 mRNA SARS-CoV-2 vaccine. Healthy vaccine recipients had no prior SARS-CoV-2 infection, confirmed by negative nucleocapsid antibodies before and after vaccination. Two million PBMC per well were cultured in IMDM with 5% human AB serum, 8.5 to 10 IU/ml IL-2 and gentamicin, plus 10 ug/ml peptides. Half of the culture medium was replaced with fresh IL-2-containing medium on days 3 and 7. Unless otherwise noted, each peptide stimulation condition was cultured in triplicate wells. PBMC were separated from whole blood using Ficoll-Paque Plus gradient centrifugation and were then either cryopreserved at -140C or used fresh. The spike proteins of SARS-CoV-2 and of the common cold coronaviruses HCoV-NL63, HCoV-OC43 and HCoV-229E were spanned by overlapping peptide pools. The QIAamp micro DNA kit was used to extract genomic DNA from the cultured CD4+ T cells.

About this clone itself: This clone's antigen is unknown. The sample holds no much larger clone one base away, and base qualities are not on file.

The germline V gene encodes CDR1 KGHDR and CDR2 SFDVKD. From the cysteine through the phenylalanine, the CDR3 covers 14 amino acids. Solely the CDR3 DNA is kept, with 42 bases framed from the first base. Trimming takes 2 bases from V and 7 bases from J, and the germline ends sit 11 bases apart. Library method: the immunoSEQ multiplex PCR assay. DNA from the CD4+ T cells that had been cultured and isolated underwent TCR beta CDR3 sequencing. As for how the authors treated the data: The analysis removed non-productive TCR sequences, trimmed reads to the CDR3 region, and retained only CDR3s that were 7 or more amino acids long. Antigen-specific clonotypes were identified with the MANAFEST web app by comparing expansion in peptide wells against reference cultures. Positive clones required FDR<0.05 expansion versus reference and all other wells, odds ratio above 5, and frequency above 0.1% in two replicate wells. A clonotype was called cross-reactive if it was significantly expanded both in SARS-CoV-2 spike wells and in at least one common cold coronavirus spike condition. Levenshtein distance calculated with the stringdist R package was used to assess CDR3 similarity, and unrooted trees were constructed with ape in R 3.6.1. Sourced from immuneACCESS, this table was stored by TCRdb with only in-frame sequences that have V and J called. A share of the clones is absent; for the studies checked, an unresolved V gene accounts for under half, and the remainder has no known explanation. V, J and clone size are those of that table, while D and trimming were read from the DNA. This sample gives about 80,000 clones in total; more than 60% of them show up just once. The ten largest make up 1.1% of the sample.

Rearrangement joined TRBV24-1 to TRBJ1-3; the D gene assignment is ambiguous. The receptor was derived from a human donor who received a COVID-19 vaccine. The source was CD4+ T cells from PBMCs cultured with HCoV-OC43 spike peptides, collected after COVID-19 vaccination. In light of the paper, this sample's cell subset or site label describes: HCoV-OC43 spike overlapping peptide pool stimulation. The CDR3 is CATSDSPPRNTIYF. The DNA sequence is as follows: TGTGCCACCAGTGATTCCCCCCCGCGGAACACCATATATTTT.